Listed here are 18 T cell receptor beta chains from one sample, sequenced in a study of control samples from healthy donors and cancer patients. Clones were sequenced by immunoSEQ multiplex PCR, and TCRdb holds only the in-frame ones, with some missing. The data contain about 150,000 clones, roughly 94% of them seen just once; the ten biggest clones take up approximately 8%. Input material: blood. Receptors were obtained from a woman aged 40 to 50 in good health.

The chain links TRBV27 to TRBJ1-2, with 8 bases matching TRBD1. Germline V gene sequence: CDR1 MNHEY, CDR2 SMNVEV (reference sequence). The CDR3 is 14 amino acids. Germline trimming cut 5 bases from V and 7 bases from J; bases unmatched to any gene: 9. This CDR3 is CASSARTGRGGYTF. For the CDR3, the DNA is TGTGCCAGCAGTGCCCGGACAGGGAGAGGTGGCTACACCTTC.

V usage is TRBV5-8 and J usage is TRBJ2-5; D unresolved. The V gene lost 2 bases and the J gene lost 3 bases, with 8 bases spanning the gap. This CDR3 region has 13 residues. Looked up from germline, CDR1 is SGHTS and CDR2 is YDEGEE. The CDR3 is CASSLNYEETQYF. CDR3 DNA: TGTGCCAGCAGCTTAAACTACGAAGAGACCCAGTACTTC.

The chain uses TRBV18 and TRBJ2-7, with 8 bases identical to TRBD2. Germline-derived CDR1 and CDR2 are KGHSH and LQKENI. Germline trimming cut 3 bases from V and 7 bases from J; bases unmatched to any gene: 11. The length of the CDR3 is 15 residues. CDR3 nucleotides: TGTGCCAGCTCACCCCGCCTCGGGGGGGCAGGGGAGCAGTACTTC. It translates to CASSPRLGGAGEQYF. Drawing the rest from reference TRBV18 and TRBJ2-7, the complete variable domain is NAGVMQNPRHLVRRRGQEARLRCSPMKGHSHVYWYRQLPEEGLKFMVYLQKENIIDESGMPKERFSAEFPKEGPSILRIQQVVRGDSAAYFCASSPRLGGAGEQYFGPGTRLTVT.

CDR3 sequence (DNA): TGTGCCAGCAGTTACCGGGCGACGTTATCTTATGGCTACACCTTC. The encoded protein is CASSYRATLSYGYTF. The rearrangement links TRBV6-2 or TRBV6-3 to TRBJ1-2; D is unresolved. Trimming took off 2 bases at V and 5 bases at J, with 15 bases between the two ends. This CDR3 has 15 residues. Germline V gives CDR1 MNHEY, CDR2 SVGEGT.

The chain carries TRBV5-6 and TRBJ1-5; D ambiguous. Trimming stripped 1 base from V and 4 bases from J, with 24 bases between. In germline, CDR1 is SGHDT, CDR2 YYEEEE. There are 19 residues in the CDR3. The CDR3 nucleotides are TGTGCCAGCAGCTTGAATTCCCCTGGGTGGGGAGGACTAAATCAGCCCCAGCATTTT. This codes for CASSLNSPGWGGLNQPQHF. The whole variable domain, filled in from reference TRBV5-6 and TRBJ1-5, reads DAGVTQSPTHLIKTRGQQVTLRCSPKSGHDTVSWYQQALGQGPQFIFQYYEEEERQRGNFPDRFSGHQFPNYSSELNVNALLLGDSALYLCASSLNSPGWGGLNQPQHFGDGTRLSIL.

CDR3 loop: CASSKSRQGSVTEAFF. The CDR3 coding sequence is TGTGCCAGCAGTAAAAGCCGACAGGGGTCCGTCACTGAAGCTTTCTTT. This chain uses TRBV11-3 with TRBJ1-1; TRBD1 matches at 8 bases. V dropped 6 bases and J dropped 4; count of bases not matched to a gene: 13. Germline-derived CDR1 and CDR2 are SGHNT and YENEEA. The CDR3 contains 16 residues. The full variable domain, with the rest looked up from reference TRBV11-3 and TRBJ1-1, is EAGVVQSPRYKIIEKKQPVAFWCNPISGHNTLYWYLQNLGQGPELLIRYENEEAVDDSQLPKDRFSAERLKGVDSTLKIQPAELGDSAVYLCASSKSRQGSVTEAFFGQGTRLTVV.

The V call is TRBV4-1, the J call TRBJ2-7; TRBD2 matches 9 bases. CDR1 MGHRA and CDR2 YSYEKL come from the germline V gene. The CDR3 runs to 15 residues. Germline trimming cut 2 bases from V and 6 bases from J; bases unmatched to any gene: 8. The CDR3 DNA reads TGCGCCAGCAGCCAATCAGGGACTAGCCTTTTCGAGCAGTACTTC. As protein: CASSQSGTSLFEQYF.

The CDR3 region is CASSQDFRGLFSLTRTEAFF. The CDR3 DNA reads TGCGCCAGCAGCCAAGATTTCAGGGGGCTATTTAGTCTAACGAGGACTGAAGCTTTCTTT. The chain is built from TRBV4-1 and TRBJ1-1; 8 bases map to TRBD1. After removal of 0 bases from V and 5 bases from J, the junction contained 20 bases not matched to a gene. CDR3 size: 20 residues. Germline assignment: CDR1 MGHRA and CDR2 YSYEKL.

The gene calls are TRBV4-3 and TRBJ2-1; D is possibly TRBD1 or TRBD2 (5 bases each). This CDR3 comprises 14 residues. Between the trimmed V and J ends, which lost 1 base and 4 bases, there was a span of 8 bases. Germline lookup yields CDR1 LGHNA and CDR2 YSLEER. Here the CDR3 DNA reads TGCGCCAGCAGCCAAGGGGACGGATACAATGAGCAGTTCTTC. It codes for CASSQGDGYNEQFF.

The CDR3 bases are TGCGCCAGCAGCCAAGATTCCGTCCTGGGGTTCCGGGATTCACCCCTCCACTTT. This gives the protein CASSQDSVLGFRDSPLHF. V usage is TRBV4-3 and J usage is TRBJ1-6, with D unclear. The CDR3 sequence is 18 residues long. V lost 0 bases to trimming and J lost 8 bases, with 20 bases between them. Germline V gene data show CDR1 as LGHNA and CDR2 as YSLEER.

This chain uses TRBV14 with TRBJ2-5; a possible D gene is TRBD2 (5 bases). Germline values: CDR1 SGHDN, CDR2 FVKESK. Trimming took off 5 bases at V and 4 bases at J, with 17 bases between the two ends. The CDR3 length is 15 residues. In nucleotides, the CDR3 is TGTGCCAGCAGCGTCTTAGGAGAGGGCGCAGAGACCCAGTACTTC. Translating it yields CASSVLGEGAETQYF.

The CDR3: CASSPSWGRAYEQYF. CDR3 bases: TGTGCCAGCAGTCCATCGTGGGGCAGAGCCTACGAGCAGTACTTC. The chain has TRBV6-5 and TRBJ2-7, with a possible D match to TRBD1 (5 bases). Germline V lookup: CDR1 MNHEY, CDR2 SVGAGI. The V gene lost 5 bases and the J gene lost 2 bases, with 16 bases spanning the gap. This CDR3 contains 15 residues.

The chain carries TRBV30 and TRBJ1-6; 7 bases line up with TRBD1. CDR3 length: 17 amino acids. After removal of 1 base from V and 3 bases from J, the junction contained 9 bases not matched to a gene. The germline V gene has CDR1 GTSNPN and CDR2 SVGIG (reference sequence). The CDR3 region is CAWSAPQGGNYNSPLHF. The CDR3 nucleotides read TGTGCCTGGAGTGCCCCTCAAGGGGGCAACTATAATTCACCCCTCCACTTT.

This clone appeared once. The CDR3 region is CASSPGLYEQYF. The DNA for the CDR3 is TGTGCCAGCAGCCCCGGACTCTACGAGCAGTACTTC. The V and J genes are TRBV6-2 or TRBV6-3 and TRBJ2-7; a weak D match, TRBD2 (5 bases). Trimming left V 6 bases short and J 3 bases short, with 9 bases between. Germline values: CDR1 MNHEY, CDR2 SVGEGT. CDR3 size: 12 residues.

This clone came up once. This sequence joins TRBV11-3 and TRBJ1-2; 9 bases fit TRBD1. This CDR3 has 14 residues. V was pared by 5 bases and J by 2 bases, with 3 bases of the junction left unmatched. Germline V gives CDR1 SGHNT, CDR2 YENEEA. The CDR3 loop reads CASSGGQGNYGYTF. DNA of the CDR3: TGTGCCAGCAGCGGGGGACAGGGCAACTATGGCTACACCTTC.

This clone has only a few counts. The J gene is TRBJ2-5, the V gene TRBV27; D is uncertain. This CDR3 contains 17 residues. The germline gives CDR1 MNHEY, CDR2 SMNVEV (reference sequence). Deletions cut 4 bases from V and 1 base from J, with 19 bases between. CDR3 DNA: TGTGCCAGCAGTTACCCCCGGTCTGGGTTAGGCCAAGAGACCCAGTACTTC. The encoded protein is CASSYPRSGLGQETQYF.

The chain recombines TRBV11-2 with TRBJ2-7, with 7 bases lining up with TRBD2. Germline V gene data show CDR1 as SGHAT and CDR2 as FQNNGV. V lost 3 bases, J lost 2 bases, and 13 bases stayed unmatched. The CDR3 spans 17 residues. CDR3 amino acids: CASSFGLGLEHPYEQYF. The CDR3 DNA reads TGTGCCAGCAGCTTCGGCCTAGGACTAGAGCATCCCTACGAGCAGTACTTC.

The rearrangement joins TRBV7-8 to TRBJ1-4, with 7 bases lining up with TRBD1. V was pared by 5 bases and J by 7 bases, with 10 bases of the junction left unmatched. CDR3 size: 15 residues. CDR1 and CDR2 from the germline V gene are SGHVS and FQNEAQ. The CDR3 coding sequence is TGTGCCAGCAGCGAATACGACAGGGCTTCTGAAAAACTGTTTTTT. Its translation is CASSEYDRASEKLFF. The complete variable domain, with remaining parts taken from reference TRBV7-8 and TRBJ1-4, reads GAGVSQSPRYKVAKRGQDVALRCDPISGHVSLFWYQQALGQGPEFLTYFQNEAQLDKSGLPSDRFFAERPEGSVSTLKIQRTQQEDSAVYLCASSEYDRASEKLFFGSGTQLSVL.